Sequencing of this TCR beta chain was carried out in a study of blood T cell repertoires in COVID-19 (dated by TCRdb to between 2020 and 2021). Regarding the complete study: Samples from collaborators originated in the United States, Italy and Spain and spanned both the acute and convalescent phases of COVID-19. The material from the prospective study consisted of cDNA or gDNA derived from T cells, B-cell-depleted T cells, or PBMCs. Deeply sampled blood TCRbeta repertoires from subjects exposed to, actively infected with, or recovered from COVID-19 were included in the dataset. The repertoires were made available in a free public database intended to serve as a resource for research on the immune response to SARS-CoV-2. The samples were drawn from two sources: the first 160 participants of the ongoing ImmuneRACE study, and about 1,300 subjects contributed by 6 global collaborators. A de-identified subject ID, COVID-19 status, age in years and sex were almost always included in the sample metadata. HLA class I and class II types, where available, came from metadata supplied by the sample provider rather than from assay-based typing. The paper's findings and limits, for the study overall: The amount of clinical and demographic metadata varied by source and participant and was provided uncurated.

Another Seattle source contributed samples from volunteer blood donors who had recovered from COVID-19. Collaborating institutions collected whole blood in K2EDTA tubes following their own protocols. For TCRbeta analysis, collaborators shipped samples in one of three forms: frozen whole blood, isolated PBMCs, or DNA extracted from either of those sample types. TCRbeta CDR3 regions were amplified from genomic DNA by means of the immunoSEQ Assay, a bias-controlled multiplex PCR. On the authors' methods: Nucleated cell counts per sample were estimated from amplification of reference gene primers within the assay. Sequence reads were collapsed and filtered to measure the absolute abundance of every unique TCRbeta CDR3 rearrangement. For each sample, productive Simpson clonality was calculated as the square root of Simpson's diversity index across productive rearrangements. The clones in this table, taken by TCRdb from immuneACCESS, are in-frame only. Not every clone is retained; where verified, under half of the shortfall comes from an unresolved V gene, and the cause of the rest is unknown. Clone size and the V and J calls come from that table; the DNA yielded D and trimming. In all, the sample holds 220,000 or so clones, and 65% to 85% of those were seen once. The top ten clones comprise 3% of the sample.

Of note for this clone: Its antigen remains unidentified. It has no much larger one-base neighbor in the sample; base qualities were not kept.

The CDR3 goes from the cysteine to the phenylalanine over 17 residues. Kept here is only the CDR3 DNA, which spans 51 bases and is read in frame from base 1. The junction shows trimming of 5 bases on V and 4 bases on J, plus 24 bases between the germline ends. As encoded in the germline V gene (reference sequence), CDR1 is SGHNT while CDR2 is YYREEE. This TCR derives from a woman aged 25 to 39 who had recovered from COVID-19. The chain links TRBV5-4 with TRBJ1-2, with TRBD1 perhaps the D gene, on 5 matching bases. The specimen sequenced was peripheral blood. The CDR3 here reads CASSPSPTEHLLYGYTF. In nucleotide form, the sequence is TGTGCCAGCAGTCCATCCCCGACAGAACACCTTCTCTATGGCTACACCTTC.